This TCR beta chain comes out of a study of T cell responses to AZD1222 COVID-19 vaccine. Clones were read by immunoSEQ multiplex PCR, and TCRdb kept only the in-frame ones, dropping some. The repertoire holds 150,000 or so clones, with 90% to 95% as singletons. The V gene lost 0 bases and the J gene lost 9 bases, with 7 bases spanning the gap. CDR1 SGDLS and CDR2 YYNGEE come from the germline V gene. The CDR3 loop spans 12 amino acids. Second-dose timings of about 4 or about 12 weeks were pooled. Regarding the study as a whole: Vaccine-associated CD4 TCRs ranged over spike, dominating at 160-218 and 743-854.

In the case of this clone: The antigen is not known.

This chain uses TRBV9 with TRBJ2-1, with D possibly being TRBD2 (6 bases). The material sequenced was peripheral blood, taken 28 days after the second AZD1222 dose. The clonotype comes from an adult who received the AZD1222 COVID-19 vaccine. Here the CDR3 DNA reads TGTGCCAGCAGCGTAGTGGGGGGTGAGCAGTTCTTC. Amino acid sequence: CASSVVGGEQFF.